Sequencing of this TCR beta chain was carried out in a study of cytomegalovirus exposure and HLA in healthy donors. This CDR3 is built from 15 residues. Germline V gene data show CDR1 as MDHEN and CDR2 as SYDVKM. Trimming cost V 3 bases and J 3 bases; bases outside gene matches: 4. Study conclusions and caveats: The classifier reportedly diagnosed cytomegalovirus status with high specificity and sensitivity. The study flagged some 170 TCR beta chains as cytomegalovirus-associated. Many donors shared some public TCRs, even though most TCR sequences were rare. First-cohort TCR clusters tended to co-occur in the approximately 120 validation repertoires, a later analysis found.

Using immunoSEQ multiplex PCR, the repertoire was profiled, and TCRdb retains in-frame clones only, with some absent. Of about 120,000 clones listed, 89% are singletons. Of note for this clone: What it binds is not known.

The sequencing sample was made of PBMCs. This sequence was found in a woman aged 18-35 years in good health and CMV-seronegative. This chain uses TRBV28 with TRBJ2-7; TRBD1 agrees at 11 bases. The CDR3, as DNA: TGTGCCAGCAGTTTCGGGACAGGGGGTTTCTACGAGCAGTACTTC. Protein: CASSFGTGGFYEQYF.